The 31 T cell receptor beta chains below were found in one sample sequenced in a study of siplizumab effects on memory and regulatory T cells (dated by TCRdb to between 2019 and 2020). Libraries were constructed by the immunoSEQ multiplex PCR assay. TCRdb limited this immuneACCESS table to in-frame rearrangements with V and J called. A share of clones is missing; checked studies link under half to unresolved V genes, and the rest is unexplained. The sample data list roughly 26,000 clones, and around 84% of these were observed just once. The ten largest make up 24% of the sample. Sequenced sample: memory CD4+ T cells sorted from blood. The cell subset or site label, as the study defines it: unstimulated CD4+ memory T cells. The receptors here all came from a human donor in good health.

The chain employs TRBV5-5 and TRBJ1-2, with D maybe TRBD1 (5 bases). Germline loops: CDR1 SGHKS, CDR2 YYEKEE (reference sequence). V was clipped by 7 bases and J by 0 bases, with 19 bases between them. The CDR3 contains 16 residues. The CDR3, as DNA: TGTGCCAGCCATTGGGCCCAAAGGGACGCTAACTATGGCTACACCTTC. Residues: CASHWAQRDANYGYTF.

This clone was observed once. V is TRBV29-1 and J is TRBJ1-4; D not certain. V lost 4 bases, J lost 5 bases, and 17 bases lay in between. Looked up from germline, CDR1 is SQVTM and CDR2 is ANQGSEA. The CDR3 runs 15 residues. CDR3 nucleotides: TGCAGCGTTGGCATTAATCAGAGGAAAAATGAAAAACTGTTTTTT. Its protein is CSVGINQRKNEKLFF.

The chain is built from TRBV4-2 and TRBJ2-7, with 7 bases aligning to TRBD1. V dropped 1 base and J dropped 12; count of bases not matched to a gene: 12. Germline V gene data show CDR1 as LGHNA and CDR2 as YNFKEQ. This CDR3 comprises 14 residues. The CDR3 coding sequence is TGTGCCAGCAGCCAAGTAGTCGCGACAGGGCCCCTGTACTTC. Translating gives CASSQVVATGPLYF.

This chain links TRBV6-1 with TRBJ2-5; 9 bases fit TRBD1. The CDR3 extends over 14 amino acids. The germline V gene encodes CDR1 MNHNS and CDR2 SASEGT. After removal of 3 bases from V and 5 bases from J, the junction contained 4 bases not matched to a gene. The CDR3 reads CASSDGTGLETQYF. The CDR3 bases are TGTGCCAGCAGTGATGGGACAGGGTTGGAGACCCAGTACTTC.

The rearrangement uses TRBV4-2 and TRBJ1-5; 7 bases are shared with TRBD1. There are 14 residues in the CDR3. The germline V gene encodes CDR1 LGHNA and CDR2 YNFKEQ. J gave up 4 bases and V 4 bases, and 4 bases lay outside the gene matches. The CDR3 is CASSPGQRNQPQHF. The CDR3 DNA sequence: TGTGCCAGCAGCCCGGGACAGAGAAATCAGCCCCAGCATTTT.

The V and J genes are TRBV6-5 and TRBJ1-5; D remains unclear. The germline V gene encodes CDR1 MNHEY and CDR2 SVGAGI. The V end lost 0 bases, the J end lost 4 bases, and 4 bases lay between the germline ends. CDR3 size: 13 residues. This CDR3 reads CASSYSRNQPQHF. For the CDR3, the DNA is TGTGCCAGCAGTTACTCGAGGAATCAGCCCCAGCATTTT.

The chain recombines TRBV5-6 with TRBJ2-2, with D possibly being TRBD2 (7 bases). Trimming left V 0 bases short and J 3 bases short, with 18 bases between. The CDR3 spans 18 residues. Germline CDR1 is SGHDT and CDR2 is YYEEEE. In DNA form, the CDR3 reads TGTGCCAGCAGCTTGGCCCTACGAGGGAGGGGGGACACCGGGGAGCTGTTTTTT. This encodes CASSLALRGRGDTGELFF.

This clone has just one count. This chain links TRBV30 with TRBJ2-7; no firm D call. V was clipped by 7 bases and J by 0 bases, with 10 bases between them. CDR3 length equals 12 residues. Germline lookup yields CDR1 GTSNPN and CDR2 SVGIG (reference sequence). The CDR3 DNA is TGTGCCTCGGCCCAGCGCTCCTACGAGCAGTACTTC. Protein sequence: CASAQRSYEQYF.

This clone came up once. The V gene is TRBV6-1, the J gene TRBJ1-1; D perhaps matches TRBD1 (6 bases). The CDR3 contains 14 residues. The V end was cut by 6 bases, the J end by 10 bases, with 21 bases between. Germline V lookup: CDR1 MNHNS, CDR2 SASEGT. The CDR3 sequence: CASSESTGLLAAFF. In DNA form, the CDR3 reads TGTGCCAGCAGCGAGTCGACAGGTCTTTTAGCAGCTTTCTTT.

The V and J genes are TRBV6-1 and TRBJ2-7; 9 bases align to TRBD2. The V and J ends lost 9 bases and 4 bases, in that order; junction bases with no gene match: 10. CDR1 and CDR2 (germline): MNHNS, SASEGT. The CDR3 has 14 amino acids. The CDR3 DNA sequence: TGTGCCAGTCTGCGGGGTACTAGCGGGTACGAGCAGTACTTC. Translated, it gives CASLRGTSGYEQYF.

The CDR3 DNA is TGTGCCATCAGTGAGCGGGCGGAGACTAGCACAGATACGCAGTATTTT. This encodes CAISERAETSTDTQYF. J is TRBJ2-3 and V is TRBV10-3; D is unresolved. The CDR3 length is 16 residues. The V end was cut by 2 bases, the J end by 0 bases, with 12 bases between. Germline values: CDR1 ENHRY, CDR2 SYGVKD.

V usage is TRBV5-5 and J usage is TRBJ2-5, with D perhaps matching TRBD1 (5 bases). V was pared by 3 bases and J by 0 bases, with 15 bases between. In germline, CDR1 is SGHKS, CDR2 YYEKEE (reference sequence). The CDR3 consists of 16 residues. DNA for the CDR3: TGTGCCAGCAGCTCTGGCAGGGTGGGGTACCAAGAGACCCAGTACTTC. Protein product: CASSSGRVGYQETQYF.

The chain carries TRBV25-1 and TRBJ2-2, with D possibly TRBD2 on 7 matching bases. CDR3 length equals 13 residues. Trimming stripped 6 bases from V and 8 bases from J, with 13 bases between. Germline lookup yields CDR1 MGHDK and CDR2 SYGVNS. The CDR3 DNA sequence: TGTGCCAGCAGAGGGGAGGGGGTTGGGGAGCTGTTTTTT. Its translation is CASRGEGVGELFF.

Written as DNA, the CDR3 is TGTGCCAGCAGTTACCCCGGACAGTCTAATTCACCCCTCCACTTT. Its protein product is CASSYPGQSNSPLHF. V gene TRBV6-6 combines with J gene TRBJ1-6; a weak D match, TRBD1 (6 bases). With 2 bases removed from V and 6 bases from J, the gap between germline ends came to 11 bases. This CDR3 spans 15 amino acids. CDR1 and CDR2 from the germline V gene are MNHNY and SVGAGI (reference sequence).

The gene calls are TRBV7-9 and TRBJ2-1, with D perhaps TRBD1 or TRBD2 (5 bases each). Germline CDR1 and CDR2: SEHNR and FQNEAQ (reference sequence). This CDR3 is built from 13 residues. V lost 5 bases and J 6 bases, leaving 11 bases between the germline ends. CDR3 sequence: CASSDRGPNEQFF. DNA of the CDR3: TGTGCCAGCAGCGACCGGGGACCCAATGAGCAGTTCTTC. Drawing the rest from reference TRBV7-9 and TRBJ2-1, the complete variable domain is DTGVSQNPRHKITKRGQNVTFRCDPISEHNRLYWYRQTLGQGPEFLTYFQNEAQLEKSRLLSDRFSAERPKGSFSTLEIQRTEQGDSAMYLCASSDRGPNEQFFGPGTRLTVL.

CDR3 coding DNA: TGTGCCAGCAGCTTGGCCCTGGAATTTGAAAAACTGTTTTTT. Translating gives CASSLALEFEKLFF. The J gene is TRBJ1-4, the V gene TRBV5-8, with D unclear. Germline V gene sequence: CDR1 SGHTS, CDR2 YDEGEE. V shed 0 bases and J shed 7 bases, with 10 bases lying between them. The CDR3 spans 14 residues.

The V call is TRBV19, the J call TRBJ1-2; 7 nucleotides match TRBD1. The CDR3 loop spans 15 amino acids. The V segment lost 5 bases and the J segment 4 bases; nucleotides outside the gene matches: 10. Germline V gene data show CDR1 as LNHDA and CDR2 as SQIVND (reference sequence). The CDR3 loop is CASSEDRAYTYGYTF. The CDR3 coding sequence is TGTGCCAGTAGTGAAGACAGGGCGTATACCTATGGCTACACCTTC.

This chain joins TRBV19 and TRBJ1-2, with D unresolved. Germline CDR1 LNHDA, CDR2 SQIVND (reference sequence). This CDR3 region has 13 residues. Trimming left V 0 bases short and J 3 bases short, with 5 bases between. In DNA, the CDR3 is TGTGCCAGTAGTATAGATCCCGACTATGGCTACACCTTC. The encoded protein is CASSIDPDYGYTF. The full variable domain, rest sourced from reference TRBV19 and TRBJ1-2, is DGGITQSPKYLFRKEGQNVTLSCEQNLNHDAMYWYRQDPGQGLRLIYYSQIVNDFQKGDIAEGYSVSREKKESFPLTVTSAQKNPTAFYLCASSIDPDYGYTFGSGTRLTVV.

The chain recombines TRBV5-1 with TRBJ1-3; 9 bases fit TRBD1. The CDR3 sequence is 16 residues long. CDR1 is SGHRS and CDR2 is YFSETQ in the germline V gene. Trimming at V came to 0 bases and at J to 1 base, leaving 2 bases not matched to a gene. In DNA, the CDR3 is TGCGCCAGCAGCTTGGGCGGGACAGGGTCTGGAAACACCATATATTTT. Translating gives CASSLGGTGSGNTIYF. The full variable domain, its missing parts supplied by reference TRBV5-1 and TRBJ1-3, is KAGVTQTPRYLIKTRGQQVTLSCSPISGHRSVSWYQQTPGQGLQFLFEYFSETQRNKGNFPGRFSGRQFSNSRSEMNVSTLELGDSALYLCASSLGGTGSGNTIYFGEGSWLTVV.

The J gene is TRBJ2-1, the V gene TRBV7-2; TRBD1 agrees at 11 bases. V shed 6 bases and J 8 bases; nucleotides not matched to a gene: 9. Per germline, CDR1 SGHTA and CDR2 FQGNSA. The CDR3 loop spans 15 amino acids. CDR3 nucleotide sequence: TGTGCCAGCAGATTCCCGGGACAGGGGGTAGATGAGCAGTTCTTC. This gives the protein CASRFPGQGVDEQFF.

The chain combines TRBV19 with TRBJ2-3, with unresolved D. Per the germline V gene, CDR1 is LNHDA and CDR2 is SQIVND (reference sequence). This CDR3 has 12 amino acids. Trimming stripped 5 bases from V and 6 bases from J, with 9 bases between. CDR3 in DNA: TGTGCCAGTAGTCCATCTAGGGATACGCAGTATTTT. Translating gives CASSPSRDTQYF.

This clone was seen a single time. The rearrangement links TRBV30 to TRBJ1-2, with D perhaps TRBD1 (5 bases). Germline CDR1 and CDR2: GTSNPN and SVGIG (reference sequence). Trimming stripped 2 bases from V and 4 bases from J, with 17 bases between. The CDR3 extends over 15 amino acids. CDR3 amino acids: CAWSRPGLITYGYTF. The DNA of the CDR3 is TGTGCCTGGAGTCGTCCGGGACTGATTACCTATGGCTACACCTTC.

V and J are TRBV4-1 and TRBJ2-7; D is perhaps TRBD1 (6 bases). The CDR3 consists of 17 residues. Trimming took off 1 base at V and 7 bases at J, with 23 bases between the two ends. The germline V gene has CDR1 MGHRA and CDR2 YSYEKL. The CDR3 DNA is TGCGCCAGCAGCCAAGGGGGTATGACTACAGGGCCCGGAGAGCAGTACTTC. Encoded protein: CASSQGGMTTGPGEQYF.

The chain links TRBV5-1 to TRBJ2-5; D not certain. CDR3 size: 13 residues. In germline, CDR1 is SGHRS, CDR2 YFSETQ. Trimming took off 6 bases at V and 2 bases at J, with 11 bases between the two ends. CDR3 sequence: CASTFARQETQYF. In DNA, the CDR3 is TGCGCCAGCACCTTTGCTAGGCAAGAGACCCAGTACTTC.

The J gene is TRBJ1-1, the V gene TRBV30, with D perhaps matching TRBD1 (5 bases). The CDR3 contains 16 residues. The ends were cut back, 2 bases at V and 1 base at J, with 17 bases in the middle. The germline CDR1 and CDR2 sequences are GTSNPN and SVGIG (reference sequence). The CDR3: CAWSKGPSIWNTEAFF. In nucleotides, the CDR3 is TGTGCCTGGAGTAAGGGACCGTCTATATGGAACACTGAAGCTTTCTTT. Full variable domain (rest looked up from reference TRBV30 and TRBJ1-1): SQTIHQWPATLVQPVGSPLSLECTVEGTSNPNLYWYRQAAGRGLQLLFYSVGIGQISSEVPQNLSASRPQDRQFILSSKKLLLSDSGFYLCAWSKGPSIWNTEAFFGQGTRLTVV.

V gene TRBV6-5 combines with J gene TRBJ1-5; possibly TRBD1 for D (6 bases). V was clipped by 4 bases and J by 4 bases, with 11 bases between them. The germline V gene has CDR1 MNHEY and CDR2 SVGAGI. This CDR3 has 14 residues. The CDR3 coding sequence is TGTGCCAGCAGTTTACAGGGTGGAAATCAGCCCCAGCATTTT. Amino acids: CASSLQGGNQPQHF.

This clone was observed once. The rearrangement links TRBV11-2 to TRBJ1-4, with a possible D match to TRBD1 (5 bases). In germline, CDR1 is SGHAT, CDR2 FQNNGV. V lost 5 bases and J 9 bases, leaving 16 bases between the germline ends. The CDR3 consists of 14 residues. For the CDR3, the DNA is TGTGCCAGCAGCCCCGGGGCAGGGTGGCAAAAACTGTTTTTT. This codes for CASSPGAGWQKLFF.

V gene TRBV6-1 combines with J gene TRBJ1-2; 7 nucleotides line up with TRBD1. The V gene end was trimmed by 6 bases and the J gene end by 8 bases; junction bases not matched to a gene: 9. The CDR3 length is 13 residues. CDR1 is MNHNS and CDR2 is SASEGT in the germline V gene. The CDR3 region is CASRPGTEKGYTF. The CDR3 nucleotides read TGTGCCAGCAGACCCGGGACAGAGAAGGGCTACACCTTC.

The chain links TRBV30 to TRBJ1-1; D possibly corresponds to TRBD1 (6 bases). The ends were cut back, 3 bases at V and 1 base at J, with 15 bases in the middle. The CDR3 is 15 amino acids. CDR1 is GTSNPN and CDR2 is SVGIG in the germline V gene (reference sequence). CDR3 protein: CAWRPTGQANTEAFF. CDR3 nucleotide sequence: TGTGCCTGGAGACCCACGGGACAAGCGAACACTGAAGCTTTCTTT.

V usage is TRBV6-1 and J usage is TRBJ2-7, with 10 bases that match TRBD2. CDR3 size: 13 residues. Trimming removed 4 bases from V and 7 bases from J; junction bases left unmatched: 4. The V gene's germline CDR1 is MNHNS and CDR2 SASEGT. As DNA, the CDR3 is TGTGCCAGCAGTGCGTTAGCGGGAGGAGAGCAGTACTTC. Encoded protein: CASSALAGGEQYF.

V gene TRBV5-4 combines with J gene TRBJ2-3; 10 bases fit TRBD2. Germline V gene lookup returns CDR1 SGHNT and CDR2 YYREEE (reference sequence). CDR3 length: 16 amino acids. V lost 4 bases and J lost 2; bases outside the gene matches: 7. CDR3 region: CASSKTSGTNTDTQYF. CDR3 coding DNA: TGTGCCAGCAGCAAAACTAGCGGGACTAACACAGATACGCAGTATTTT.